This is a list of T cell receptor beta chains from one sample in a study of PD-1 blockade in classical Hodgkin lymphoma. Only in-frame clones appear in the TCRdb table, and some are missing; sequencing was by immunoSEQ multiplex PCR. The data show several thousand clones, 71% seen once. The sequencing here drew on peripheral blood mononuclear cells (PBMCs), taken at baseline. The receptors come from a human donor with classical Hodgkin lymphoma. Each CDR3 is given with its conserved first and last residue. A D gene is named only where the DNA matches it firmly. Size is omitted from some rows. Given values are once, few, many or a class for expanded clones.

V	J	D	size	CDR3	DNA
TRBV4-3	TRBJ2-3	TRBD1	.	CASSQDGTGVPDTQYF	TGCGCCAGCAGCCAAGACGGGACAGGGGTTCCAGATACGCAGTATTTT
TRBV7-6	TRBJ1-5	.	.	CASSPAGEGNQPQHF	TGTGCCAGCAGTCCGGCGGGGGAGGGCAATCAGCCCCAGCATTTT
TRBV5-1	TRBJ2-5	TRBD1	.	CASSPRTGGGETQYF	TGCGCCAGCAGCCCTCGGACAGGGGGTGGTGAGACCCAGTACTTC
TRBV5-1	TRBJ2-7	TRBD1	.	CASSLEGTGGGEQYF	TGCGCCAGCAGCTTGGAGGGGACAGGGGGCGGTGAGCAGTACTTC
TRBV28	TRBJ1-2	TRBD1	.	CASTSIGQAYGYTF	TGTGCCAGCACCTCGATAGGACAGGCCTATGGCTACACCTTC
TRBV10-3	TRBJ2-6	.	.	CAISDSGIGANVLTF	TGTGCCATCAGTGACTCGGGAATTGGGGCCAACGTCCTGACTTTC
TRBV18	TRBJ2-1	.	.	CASSTNSRDYNEQFF	TGTGCCAGCTCAACAAACTCAAGGGACTACAATGAGCAGTTCTTC
TRBV7-9	TRBJ1-2	TRBD1	.	CASSLEGAVDGYTF	TGTGCCAGCAGCTTGGAGGGGGCGGTCGATGGCTACACCTTC
TRBV7-3	TRBJ2-6	.	.	CASSEVQAGANVLTF	TGTGCCAGCAGCGAGGTACAAGCTGGGGCCAACGTCCTGACTTTC
TRBV29-1	TRBJ1-2	.	few	CSVGPPYNYGYTF	TGCAGCGTTGGGCCACCTTACAACTATGGCTACACCTTC
TRBV28	TRBJ2-3	TRBD2	.	CASSSNTGTSGRDYTDTQYF	TGTGCCAGCAGTTCGAATACCGGGACTAGCGGGAGGGACTACACAGATACGCAGTATTTT
TRBV7-2	TRBJ2-3	.	once	CASSFSTDTQYF	TGTGCCAGCAGCTTCTCTACAGATACGCAGTATTTT
TRBV28	TRBJ2-3	TRBD2	.	CASSPTFPASGRGEGTDTQYF	TGTGCCAGCAGTCCCACATTCCCGGCTAGCGGGAGAGGTGAAGGCACAGATACGCAGTATTTT
TRBV11-2	TRBJ1-5	.	few	CASSLGRGVQPQHF	TGTGCCAGCAGCTTAGGAAGGGGGGTTCAGCCCCAGCATTTT
TRBV10-3	TRBJ2-1	.	.	CAINGNDNEQFF	TGTGCCATCAATGGTAATGACAATGAGCAGTTCTTC
TRBV7-2	TRBJ2-7	.	.	CASSLSKGLYEQYF	TGTGCCAGCAGCTTAAGTAAGGGTCTATACGAGCAGTACTTC
TRBV6-5	TRBJ2-1	TRBD2	.	CASSYESSGSHEQFF	TGTGCCAGCAGTTACGAGTCTAGCGGGAGCCATGAGCAGTTCTTC
TRBV6-6	TRBJ2-3	.	.	CASTPAGLQGTDTQYF	TGTGCCAGCACGCCGGCCGGACTGCAGGGCACAGATACGCAGTATTTT
TRBV9	TRBJ2-1	TRBD1	few	CASSAKDGTGAIRSSYNEQFF	TGTGCCAGCAGCGCCAAGGATGGGACAGGGGCGATTAGGAGCTCCTACAATGAGCAGTTCTTC
TRBV9	TRBJ2-3	.	few	CASRESDGTDTQYF	TGTGCCAGCAGGGAGAGTGATGGCACAGATACGCAGTATTTT
TRBV28	TRBJ1-3	TRBD1	medium-sized	CASSDFTGVTGNTIYF	TGTGCCAGCAGTGATTTCACAGGGGTTACAGGAAACACCATATATTTT
TRBV7-2	TRBJ2-3	.	.	CASAKAGTSTDTQYF	TGTGCCAGCGCTAAGGCCGGGACTAGCACAGATACGCAGTATTTT
TRBV5-1	TRBJ2-7	.	.	CASSPDGQNLFEQYF	TGCGCCAGCAGCCCTGACGGGCAGAACCTCTTCGAGCAGTACTTC
TRBV27	TRBJ1-6	TRBD1	once	CASSPGDRGHSPLHF	TGTGCCAGCAGTCCCGGTGACAGGGGGCATTCACCCCTCCACTTT
TRBV7-2	TRBJ2-7	TRBD1	.	CASSLAGQGSYEQYF	TGTGCCAGCAGCTTGGCGGGACAGGGTTCCTACGAGCAGTACTTC
TRBV18	TRBJ1-1	TRBD1	.	CASSPEDGQGASGTEAFF	TGTGCCAGCTCCCCCGAGGATGGACAGGGGGCGTCGGGCACTGAAGCTTTCTTT
TRBV5-1	TRBJ2-3	TRBD2	few	CASSMRLADHTDTQYF	TGCGCCAGCAGCATGCGACTAGCGGACCACACAGATACGCAGTATTTT
TRBV15	TRBJ2-2	.	once	CATSREERAFHASTNTGELFF	TGTGCCACCAGCAGAGAAGAGCGGGCCTTTCATGCCTCCACGAACACCGGGGAGCTGTTTTTT
TRBV19	TRBJ1-5	.	.	CASTPWGFQPQHF	TGTGCCAGTACCCCGTGGGGGTTCCAGCCCCAGCATTTT
TRBV5-6	TRBJ1-1	.	.	CASSSGTLEAFF	TGTGCCAGCAGCTCCGGGACACTTGAAGCTTTCTTT
TRBV27	TRBJ2-2	TRBD2	.	CASSSWTSGRHTGELFF	TGTGCCAGCAGTTCGTGGACTAGCGGGAGGCACACCGGGGAGCTGTTTTTT
TRBV7-2	TRBJ2-1	TRBD2	.	CASSRLLAGVSNEQFF	TGTGCCAGCAGCCGGTTGTTAGCGGGAGTGTCCAATGAGCAGTTCTTC
TRBV27	TRBJ2-2	.	.	CASSLLTGELFF	TGTGCCAGCAGTCTTCTCACCGGGGAGCTGTTTTTT
TRBV21-1	TRBJ1-2	.	.	CASSPMLFSRYGYTF	TGTGCCAGCAGCCCAATGCTCTTCAGCAGGTATGGCTACACCTTC
TRBV15	TRBJ1-1	.	.	CATSRENTEAFF	TGTGCCACCAGCAGGGAGAACACTGAAGCTTTCTTT
TRBV4-3	TRBJ2-1	.	.	CASSQDTAGTGSGQFF	TGCGCCAGCAGCCAAGATACGGCAGGGACGGGTAGTGGGCAGTTCTTC
TRBV28	TRBJ2-4	.	.	CASSLGLGIQYF	TGTGCCAGCAGTTTGGGTCTGGGCATTCAGTACTTC
TRBV7-9	TRBJ1-1	TRBD1	once	CASSLQGGEAFF	TGTGCCAGCAGTCTCCAGGGGGGTGAAGCTTTCTTT
TRBV18	TRBJ2-7	.	.	CASSQGGGEQYF	TGTGCCAGCTCCCAGGGGGGGGGCGAGCAGTACTTC
TRBV18	TRBJ1-1	.	.	CASSPQGQNTEAFF	TGTGCCAGCTCACCACAAGGGCAGAACACTGAAGCTTTCTTT
TRBV13	TRBJ2-7	TRBD1	medium-sized	CASSPLDRGGGEQYF	TGTGCCAGCAGTCCCCTGGACAGGGGGGGTGGCGAGCAGTACTTC
TRBV7-2	TRBJ2-3	.	.	CASSLSGLGSDTQYF	TGTGCCAGCAGCTTATCAGGACTCGGCTCAGATACGCAGTATTTT
TRBV19	TRBJ1-2	.	.	CASSIFGGNYGYTF	TGTGCCAGTAGTATATTCGGGGGAAACTATGGCTACACCTTC
TRBV4-3	TRBJ2-1	.	once	CASSQDGSGVPYNEQFF	TGCGCCAGCAGCCAAGATGGGTCAGGGGTCCCCTACAATGAGCAGTTCTTC
TRBV7-3	TRBJ2-3	.	.	CASSLESLDTQYF	TGTGCCAGCAGCTTAGAGTCCTTGGATACGCAGTATTTT
TRBV21-1	TRBJ2-3	.	once	CASSRKREGLAQDTQYF	TGTGCCAGCAGCCGTAAGCGGGAGGGCCTAGCACAAGATACGCAGTATTTT
TRBV19	TRBJ2-7	TRBD2	few	CASSRRTRWYEQYF	TGTGCCAGTAGTAGGAGGACTAGATGGTACGAGCAGTACTTC
TRBV9	TRBJ2-1	.	few	CASSVGLNEQFF	TGTGCCAGCAGCGTGGGCCTCAATGAGCAGTTCTTC
TRBV6-5	TRBJ2-7	.	medium-sized	CASSYSRRGYEQYF	TGTGCCAGCAGTTACTCGCGTCGCGGCTACGAGCAGTACTTC
TRBV28	TRBJ2-2	.	.	CASSLGARTNTGELFF	TGTGCCAGCAGTCTCGGGGCCCGAACGAACACCGGGGAGCTGTTTTTT
TRBV5-1	TRBJ2-5	.	.	CASSLAPATQYF	TGCGCCAGCAGCTTGGCCCCCGCGACCCAGTACTTC
TRBV28	TRBJ2-7	TRBD2	.	CASSLGGRGYEQYF	TGTGCCAGCAGTTTAGGGGGGAGGGGATACGAGCAGTACTTC
TRBV6-8	TRBJ2-7	.	few	CASSYSTTAGYEQYF	TGTGCCAGCAGTTACTCGACGACAGCCGGTTACGAGCAGTACTTC
TRBV27	TRBJ2-3	TRBD2	.	CASIRGAGGLTDTQYF	TGTGCCAGCATCCGAGGGGCGGGAGGGCTCACAGATACGCAGTATTTT
TRBV7-2	TRBJ1-5	TRBD1	.	CASSGPGQGTQPQHF	TGTGCCAGCAGCGGACCGGGACAGGGGACCCAGCCCCAGCATTTT
TRBV4-1	TRBJ1-4	.	.	CASSRPDRNEKLFF	TGCGCCAGCAGCCGACCCGACAGAAATGAAAAACTGTTTTTT
TRBV7-3	TRBJ2-2	.	.	CASSLSGAIGELFF	TGTGCCAGCAGCTTATCGGGGGCAATCGGGGAGCTGTTTTTT
TRBV2	TRBJ2-2	.	few	CASAREGETGELFF	TGTGCCAGCGCGAGGGAGGGGGAAACCGGGGAGCTGTTTTTT